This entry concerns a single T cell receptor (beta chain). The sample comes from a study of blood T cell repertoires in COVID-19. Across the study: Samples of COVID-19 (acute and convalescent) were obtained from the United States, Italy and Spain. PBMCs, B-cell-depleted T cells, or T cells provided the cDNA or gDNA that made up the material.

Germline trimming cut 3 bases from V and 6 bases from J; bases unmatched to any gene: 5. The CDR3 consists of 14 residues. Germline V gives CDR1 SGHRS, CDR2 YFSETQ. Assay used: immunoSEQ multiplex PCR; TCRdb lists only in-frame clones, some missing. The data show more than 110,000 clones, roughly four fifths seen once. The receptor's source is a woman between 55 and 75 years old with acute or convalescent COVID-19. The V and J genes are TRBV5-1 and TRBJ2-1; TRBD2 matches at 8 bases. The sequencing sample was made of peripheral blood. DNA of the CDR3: TGCGCCAGCAGCTCAAGGACTAGCCTCAATGAGCAGTTCTTC. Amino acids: CASSSRTSLNEQFF. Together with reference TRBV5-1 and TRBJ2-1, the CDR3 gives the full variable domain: KAGVTQTPRYLIKTRGQQVTLSCSPISGHRSVSWYQQTPGQGLQFLFEYFSETQRNKGNFPGRFSGRQFSNSRSEMNVSTLELGDSALYLCASSSRTSLNEQFFGPGTRLTVL.